Presented here are 6 T cell receptor beta chains from one specimen sequenced in a study of shared clonotypes between healthy human individuals. The protocol was immunoSEQ multiplex PCR, while the TCRdb copy is restricted to in-frame clones and leaves out a portion. This table has hundreds of thousands of clones, 92% appearing once. Cells designated naive CD8 were CD45RO-negative and were positively selected for CCR7, with terminally differentiated effector memory CD45RA+ cells excluded. Sequenced input: naive CD8+ T cells sorted from blood. The receptors stem from a man aged 25-45 years in good health.

V and J are TRBV23-1 and TRBJ2-5, with D perhaps TRBD1 or TRBD2 (5 bases each). TRBV23-1 is an open reading frame, and its role is uncertain. The CDR3 is 15 residues long. V shed 4 bases and J shed 5 bases, with 17 bases lying between them. CDR3 in amino acids: CASSPGKEVRETQYF. DNA for the CDR3: TGCGCCAGCAGTCCAGGGAAGGAGGTAAGGGAGACCCAGTACTTC.

This clone showed up just once. The chain uses TRBV30 and TRBJ2-2; 13 bases agree with TRBD2. CDR1 is GTSNPN, CDR2 SVGIG, per germline (reference sequence). The junction had 14 bases not matched to a gene; V was cut back by 1 base and J by 6 bases. The CDR3 consists of 19 residues. CDR3 DNA: TGTGCCTGGAGTGGTCCACGGACTAGCGGGAGATTGGTCGCCGGGGAGCTGTTTTTT. It yields the protein CAWSGPRTSGRLVAGELFF.

This clone was seen once. The genes are TRBV7-9 and TRBJ1-4, with 9 bases identical to TRBD1. The CDR3 spans 16 residues. The junction had 14 bases not matched to a gene; V was cut back by 5 bases and J by 10 bases. Germline V lookup: CDR1 SEHNR, CDR2 FQNEAQ (reference sequence). The DNA for the CDR3 is TGTGCCAGCAGCCCATGGACCGGGACAGGGACTGGAAAACTGTTTTTT. This gives the protein CASSPWTGTGTGKLFF.

The V call is TRBV19, the J call TRBJ2-7, with TRBD1 identical over 8 bases. There are 14 residues in the CDR3. Trimming cost V 7 bases and J 6 bases; bases outside gene matches: 11. Germline V gene data show CDR1 as LNHDA and CDR2 as SQIVND (reference sequence). This CDR3 is CASKEGTGLSEQYF. In DNA form, the CDR3 reads TGTGCCAGTAAAGAGGGGACAGGCTTGAGCGAGCAGTACTTC.

This sequence joins TRBV6-4 and TRBJ2-6; no firm D call. Germline V gives CDR1 MRHNA, CDR2 SNTAGT. The CDR3 length is 16 residues. Trimming took 2 bases from V and 3 from J, leaving 11 bases between them. In DNA, the CDR3 is TGTGCCAGCAGTGACCATGCCTCAGGTGGGGCCAACGTCCTGACTTTC. Residues: CASSDHASGGANVLTF.

V is TRBV7-9 and J is TRBJ2-1, with 8 bases matching TRBD1. Germline V lookup: CDR1 SEHNR, CDR2 FQNEAQ (reference sequence). This CDR3 has 19 amino acids. Losses at the gene ends were 4 bases for V and 0 bases for J; bases not matched to a gene: 14. DNA of the CDR3: TGTGCCAGCAGCTCCCGAACCGGACAGGGACAGCACTCCTACAATGAGCAGTTCTTC. Its translation is CASSSRTGQGQHSYNEQFF.